This T cell receptor (beta chain) was found in a study of PD-L1 blockade in urothelial cancer. About the study: Prior chemotherapy regimens per patient numbered 0 to 3. At 6 weeks and at 3 weeks (second dose) after treatment start, blood was analyzed. T cells were recovered from blood samples at a median of roughly 150,000. Study-wide results and caveats: Better progression-free and overall survival followed lower pretreatment blood clonality.

Sequencing used immunoSEQ multiplex PCR; TCRdb keeps in-frame clones, though not all of them. Of about 52,000 clones listed, approximately 72% were seen once; the top ten hold 3.5% to 4.5%. Notes on this clone: Antigen specificity is unknown.

Time point of the sample: pretreatment peripheral blood. The source material was PBMCs, sampled around atezolizumab (anti-PD-L1) treatment. This TCR came from a man in his 70s with urothelial cancer.

The CDR3 nucleotides read TGTGCCAGCAGTGAAGGGGACGCCAGCGGGATTCCCTACGAGCAGTACTTC. Translating it yields CASSEGDASGIPYEQYF. The chain combines TRBV6-1 with TRBJ2-7, with 7 bases fitting TRBD2. This CDR3 is built from 17 residues. Germline CDR1 reads MNHNS; CDR2 reads SASEGT. V trimming: 1 base; J trimming: 2 bases; junction bases outside the gene matches: 11.